These 14 T cell receptor beta chains originate from one sample sequenced in a study of OX40 agonist ivuxolimab in advanced cancers. Some clones are missing from TCRdb's copy, which holds only in-frame ones; the method was immunoSEQ multiplex PCR. The table includes roughly 62,000 clones, around 85% detected once. Material: CD4+ or CD8+ T cells sorted from blood, obtained in a trial of the OX40 agonist ivuxolimab. Receptors were obtained from an adult with an advanced solid tumor such as melanoma, head and neck, liver or kidney cancer.

The chain links TRBV9 to TRBJ2-2, with 7 positions matching TRBD1. Germline V gene data show CDR1 as SGDLS and CDR2 as YYNGEE. Trimming cost V 1 base and J 8 bases; bases outside gene matches: 8. The CDR3 spans 15 residues. CDR3 DNA sequence: TGTGCCAGCAGCGTATCGACAGGGTCCCCGGGGGAGCTGTTTTTT. This encodes CASSVSTGSPGELFF. Supplemented by reference TRBV9 and TRBJ2-2, the full variable domain reads DSGVTQTPKHLITATGQRVTLRCSPRSGDLSVYWYQQSLDQGLQFLIQYYNGEERAKGNILERFSAQQFPDLHSELNLSSLELGDSALYFCASSVSTGSPGELFFGEGSRLTVL.

This chain uses TRBV7-9 with TRBJ1-5; a weak D match, TRBD1 (5 bases). Looked up from germline, CDR1 is SEHNR and CDR2 is FQNEAQ (reference sequence). V lost 2 bases to trimming and J lost 3 bases, with 8 bases between them. The CDR3 spans 14 residues. The CDR3 sequence: CASSLLGDNQPQHF. The CDR3 DNA reads as TGTGCCAGCAGCTTATTAGGGGACAATCAGCCCCAGCATTTT.

The J gene is TRBJ2-3, the V gene TRBV27, with TRBD2 identical over 7 bases. The V segment lost 6 bases and the J segment 4 bases; nucleotides outside the gene matches: 1. Germline V gene sequence: CDR1 MNHEY, CDR2 SMNVEV (reference sequence). The CDR3 is 12 residues long. CDR3 region: CASRLAADTQYF. For the CDR3, the DNA is TGTGCCAGCAGGCTAGCGGCAGATACGCAGTATTTT.

This sequence joins TRBV20-1 and TRBJ1-2; D remains unclear. V dropped 3 bases and J dropped 8 bases, with 10 bases sitting between them. Germline lookup yields CDR1 DFQATT and CDR2 SNEGSKA (reference sequence). This CDR3 is 11 amino acids long. CDR3 protein: CSARVAGGYTF. The CDR3 coding sequence is TGCAGTGCTAGGGTGGCCGGGGGCTACACCTTC.

The gene calls are TRBV10-3 and TRBJ2-4; 16 bases map to TRBD2. The V segment lost 6 bases and the J segment 5 bases; nucleotides outside the gene matches: 1. Germline V gene sequence: CDR1 ENHRY, CDR2 SYGVKD. The CDR3 extends over 15 amino acids. The DNA of the CDR3 is TGTGCCATCAGCGGGACTAGCGGGGGGGAAAACATTCAGTACTTC. Amino acids: CAISGTSGGENIQYF.

The chain joins TRBV6-6 to TRBJ2-5; D is possibly TRBD2 (6 bases). The J call may not be correct, given that the DNA end is closer to TRBJ2-7. Germline V gene sequence: CDR1 MNHNY, CDR2 SVGAGI (reference sequence). This CDR3 has 12 residues. DNA of the CDR3: TGTGCCAGCAGCTCATGGGGGGACGAGCAGTACTTC. It yields the protein CASSSWGDEQYF.

V gene TRBV9 combines with J gene TRBJ2-7, with TRBD1 matching 8 bases. CDR3 length equals 15 residues. The J segment lost 3 bases and the V segment lost 0 bases, leaving 5 bases of the junction unmatched. Germline V gives CDR1 SGDLS, CDR2 YYNGEE. For the CDR3, the DNA is TGTGCCAGCAGCGTAGACAGGGGGGCCGACTACGAGCAGTACTTC. Amino acids: CASSVDRGADYEQYF.

This chain links TRBV7-2 with TRBJ2-3; possibly TRBD2 for D (6 bases). The length of the CDR3 is 13 residues. Germline lookup yields CDR1 SGHTA and CDR2 FQGNSA. V was cut by 6 bases and J by 6 bases, with 13 bases left in between. CDR3 residues: CASSPPGVDTQYF. The DNA of the CDR3 is TGTGCCAGCAGTCCTCCGGGGGTGGATACGCAGTATTTT.

The V call is TRBV7-8, the J call TRBJ2-2, with 8 bases identical to TRBD2. The ends lost 5 bases at V and 4 bases at J; junction bases unmatched: 15. Germline V gives CDR1 SGHVS, CDR2 FQNEAQ. The length of the CDR3 is 18 residues. CDR3 sequence: CASSRLLTAGGTTGELFF. The CDR3 DNA reads as TGTGCCAGCAGCAGATTACTTACCGCGGGGGGCACCACCGGGGAGCTGTTTTTT.

This chain links TRBV5-6 with TRBJ2-3; 9 bases align to TRBD1. This CDR3 comprises 15 residues. J was trimmed by 4 bases and V by 0 bases; bases with no gene match: 3. Germline assignment: CDR1 SGHDT and CDR2 YYEEEE. CDR3 DNA sequence: TGTGCCAGCAGCTTGGTACAGGGGGCGGCAGATACGCAGTATTTT. This sequence encodes CASSLVQGAADTQYF. Filled out from reference TRBV5-6 and TRBJ2-3, the complete variable domain reads DAGVTQSPTHLIKTRGQQVTLRCSPKSGHDTVSWYQQALGQGPQFIFQYYEEEERQRGNFPDRFSGHQFPNYSSELNVNALLLGDSALYLCASSLVQGAADTQYFGPGTRLTVL.

The chain joins TRBV2 to TRBJ2-5; a possible D gene is TRBD2 (6 bases). This CDR3 is 13 amino acids long. V was clipped by 8 bases and J by 4 bases, with 14 bases between them. Germline V gene data show CDR1 as SNHLY and CDR2 as FYNNEI. In DNA, the CDR3 is TGTGCCAGCGGGAGGCCCCCATTAGAGACCCAGTACTTC. As protein: CASGRPPLETQYF.

V and J are TRBV7-9 and TRBJ2-1; the D gene is possibly TRBD2 (5 bases). Germline CDR1 is SEHNR and CDR2 is FQNEAQ (reference sequence). The CDR3 has 16 residues. Trimming took off 5 bases at V and 0 bases at J, with 14 bases between the two ends. CDR3 bases: TGTGCCAGCAGCCAACGACGGGCGGGCTCCTACAATGAGCAGTTCTTC. The encoded protein is CASSQRRAGSYNEQFF. Full variable domain (rest looked up from reference TRBV7-9 and TRBJ2-1): DTGVSQNPRHKITKRGQNVTFRCDPISEHNRLYWYRQTLGQGPEFLTYFQNEAQLEKSRLLSDRFSAERPKGSFSTLEIQRTEQGDSAMYLCASSQRRAGSYNEQFFGPGTRLTVL.

The J gene is TRBJ2-3, the V gene TRBV7-2, with 10 bases identical to TRBD2. The J segment lost 5 bases and the V segment lost 1 base, leaving 3 bases of the junction unmatched. This CDR3 comprises 15 residues. Germline CDR1 reads SGHTA; CDR2 reads FQGNSA. The CDR3 sequence: CASSLEAGGLDTQYF. DNA of the CDR3: TGTGCCAGCAGCTTAGAAGCGGGAGGGCTAGATACGCAGTATTTT.

The chain is built from TRBV5-4 and TRBJ2-1, with 14 bases fitting TRBD2. The germline gives CDR1 SGHNT, CDR2 YYREEE (reference sequence). The CDR3 consists of 15 residues. The junction had 2 bases not matched to a gene; V was cut back by 2 bases and J by 7 bases. The CDR3 is CASSFRTSGGNEQFF. The CDR3 DNA reads as TGTGCCAGCAGCTTTAGGACTAGCGGGGGGAATGAGCAGTTCTTC.